Listed here are 22 T cell receptor beta chains from one sample, sequenced in a study of blood T cell repertoires in COVID-19. Here immunoSEQ multiplex PCR was the method, and the copy in TCRdb shows in-frame clones only, minus some. The data contain some 130,000 clones, 88% of them singletons. What was sequenced was peripheral blood. The receptors originated from a man aged 65 to 79 with active COVID-19.

There are a few counts of this clone. The chain uses TRBV24-1 and TRBJ2-7, with D uncertain. Trimming took off 6 bases at V and 7 bases at J, with 21 bases between the two ends. The CDR3 has 15 residues. CDR1 and CDR2 from the germline V gene are KGHDR and SFDVKD. CDR3 in DNA: TGTGCCACCAGTTGGTTTCCGGAGTCCCTTTTGGAGCAGTACTTC. Its translation is CATSWFPESLLEQYF.

This clone appeared once. The chain recombines TRBV5-6 with TRBJ1-4, with a weak D call TRBD1 (5 bases). Germline assignment: CDR1 SGHDT and CDR2 YYEEEE. The CDR3 consists of 16 residues. The V and J ends lost 4 bases and 5 bases respectively, with 18 bases between them. CDR3 region: CASSVLWTRGNEKLFF. The DNA of the CDR3 is TGTGCCAGCAGCGTGCTCTGGACTAGGGGAAATGAAAAACTGTTTTTT.

This clone turned up a few times. V is TRBV11-1 and J is TRBJ2-7, with D perhaps matching TRBD2 (5 bases). The germline V gene has CDR1 SGHAT and CDR2 FQDESV (reference sequence). This CDR3 spans 13 amino acids. Trimming cost V 5 bases and J 1 base, with 9 bases left between them. The CDR3 region has the DNA TGTGCCAGCAGCCTGGGAGTATCCTACGAGCAGTACTTC. This codes for CASSLGVSYEQYF. Using reference TRBV11-1 and TRBJ2-7 for the parts outside the CDR3, the full variable domain is EAEVAQSPRYKITEKSQAVAFWCDPISGHATLYWYRQILGQGPELLVQFQDESVVDDSQLPKDRFSAERLKGVDSTLKIQPAELGDSAMYLCASSLGVSYEQYFGPGTRLTVT.

The chain couples TRBV27 to TRBJ2-7, with 8 nucleotides matching TRBD2. The germline gives CDR1 MNHEY, CDR2 SMNVEV (reference sequence). Losses at the gene ends were 3 bases for V and 1 base for J; bases not matched to a gene: 2. The CDR3 totals 14 residues. DNA of the CDR3: TGTGCCAGCAGTTTTACTAGCGGTTCCTACGAGCAGTACTTC. Protein: CASSFTSGSYEQYF.

The V call is TRBV7-2, the J call TRBJ1-5, with a possible D match to TRBD1 (6 bases). CDR1 is SGHTA and CDR2 is FQGNSA in the germline V gene. V dropped 5 bases and J dropped 6 bases, with 14 bases sitting between them. This CDR3 is built from 14 residues. CDR3 in DNA: TGTGCCAGCAGCCCAATTGGGGGGGCTCAGCCCCAGCATTTT. Its protein is CASSPIGGAQPQHF.

The chain has TRBV27 and TRBJ2-1; TRBD2 aligns across 15 bases. The CDR3 contains 15 residues. Germline-derived CDR1 and CDR2 are MNHEY and SMNVEV (reference sequence). With V trimmed by 6 bases and J by 5 bases, 2 bases remained unmatched. CDR3 residues: CASRGLAGGDNEQFF. CDR3 DNA sequence: TGTGCCAGCAGGGGACTAGCGGGAGGAGACAATGAGCAGTTCTTC.

The chain recombines TRBV2 with TRBJ1-6; D gene ambiguous. Germline lookup yields CDR1 SNHLY and CDR2 FYNNEI. Trimming removed 3 bases from V and 14 bases from J, with 11 bases in between. This CDR3 has 12 residues. CDR3 sequence (DNA): TGTGCCAGCAGTGATAGAAATCAGGCCCTCCACTTT. Translated: CASSDRNQALHF.

The gene calls are TRBV28 and TRBJ1-5, with D unclear. The length of the CDR3 is 12 residues. The V gene's germline CDR1 is MDHEN and CDR2 SYDVKM. With 7 bases removed from V and 2 bases from J, the gap between germline ends came to 6 bases. The CDR3 DNA is TGTGCCAGCACGTCCCGCAATCAGCCCCAGCATTTT. Translation: CASTSRNQPQHF. Based on the CDR3 plus reference TRBV28 and TRBJ1-5, the full variable domain is DVKVTQSSRYLVKRTGEKVFLECVQDMDHENMFWYRQDPGLGLRLIYFSYDVKMKEKGDIPEGYSVSREKKERFSLILESASTNQTSMYLCASTSRNQPQHFGDGTRLSIL.

CDR3 residues: CASSPEGTLRSGELFF. For the CDR3, the DNA is TGTGCCAGCAGCCCGGAAGGTACCCTGAGGTCCGGGGAGCTGTTTTTT. V usage is TRBV7-2 and J usage is TRBJ2-2; the D is unclear. The V and J ends lost 5 bases and 6 bases respectively, with 19 bases between them. Germline V gene sequence: CDR1 SGHTA, CDR2 FQGNSA. This CDR3 has 16 amino acids.

The chain joins TRBV7-3 to TRBJ2-1; perhaps TRBD2 as D (6 bases). CDR1 and CDR2 from the germline V gene are SGHTA and FQGTGA. This CDR3 region has 14 residues. V was trimmed by 5 bases and J by 4 bases, leaving 12 bases between them. DNA of the CDR3: TGTGCCAGCAGCAAAGCCGGGGGTTACAATGAGCAGTTCTTC. Amino acid sequence: CASSKAGGYNEQFF.

V and J are TRBV5-1 and TRBJ2-3, with TRBD1 identical over 8 bases. Germline V gives CDR1 SGHRS, CDR2 YFSETQ. The CDR3 contains 14 residues. Unmatched junction bases numbered 7, after V lost 5 bases and J lost 5 bases. The CDR3 nucleotides are TGCGCCAGCAGGGAGCAGGGGGCGAGAGATACGCAGTATTTT. Its translation: CASREQGARDTQYF.

The chain couples TRBV11-2 to TRBJ2-5; a weak D match, TRBD2 (6 bases). Per germline, CDR1 SGHAT and CDR2 FQNNGV. This CDR3 is built from 12 residues. Trimming cost V 5 bases and J 10 bases, with 14 bases left between them. The CDR3 nucleotides read TGTGCCAGCAGCCTCGTGCGGGGATTCCAGTACTTC. Its translation is CASSLVRGFQYF.

The chain combines TRBV4-1 with TRBJ2-2; TRBD2 matches 13 bases. The V segment lost 4 bases and the J segment 2 bases; nucleotides outside the gene matches: 7. There are 18 residues in the CDR3. From germline, CDR1 is MGHRA and CDR2 YSYEKL. The CDR3 spells CASSRGGLAGANTGELFF. CDR3 coding DNA: TGCGCCAGCAGCCGAGGCGGACTAGCGGGAGCAAACACCGGGGAGCTGTTTTTT.

As DNA, the CDR3 is TGTGCCAGCAGCCTGAGCGGGAGGGCCTACAATGAGCAGTTCTTC. As protein: CASSLSGRAYNEQFF. The chain couples TRBV3-1 (or the pseudogene TRBV3-2) to TRBJ2-1; 10 bases match TRBD2. From germline, CDR1 is LGHDT and CDR2 YNNKEL (reference sequence). The CDR3 covers 15 residues. V was clipped by 4 bases and J by 2 bases; unmatched bases: 2.

The chain couples TRBV25-1 to TRBJ2-1; the match to TRBD2 covers 12 bases. J lost 4 bases, V lost 7 bases, and 8 bases had no gene match. CDR1 MGHDK and CDR2 SYGVNS come from the germline V gene. The CDR3 runs 16 residues. For the CDR3, the DNA is TGTGCCAGCAAGGGAGATCTAGCGGGAGGGTACAATGAGCAGTTCTTC. Encoded protein: CASKGDLAGGYNEQFF.

CDR3 DNA sequence: TGTGCCAGCAGCTTGGGCGAAAACAGGGCTCACTACGAGCAGTACTTC. Encoded protein: CASSLGENRAHYEQYF. The V call is TRBV5-4, the J call TRBJ2-7; D may be TRBD1 (6 bases). Germline CDR1 and CDR2: SGHNT and YYREEE (reference sequence). This CDR3 comprises 16 residues. The ends were cut back, 0 bases at V and 3 bases at J, with 16 bases in the middle.

V is TRBV7-9 and J is TRBJ2-3; tentatively, D is TRBD2 (6 bases). The CDR3 runs 16 residues. The V end lost 3 bases, the J end lost 4 bases, and 17 bases lay between the germline ends. Germline lookup yields CDR1 SEHNR and CDR2 FQNEAQ (reference sequence). CDR3 coding DNA: TGTGCCAGCAGCTTCACGGGAGCGGAGTATGCAGATACGCAGTATTTT. Protein product: CASSFTGAEYADTQYF.

The chain carries TRBV11-2 and TRBJ1-1, with D possibly TRBD1 on 5 matching bases. CDR1 is SGHAT, CDR2 FQNNGV, per germline. V was clipped by 3 bases and J by 4 bases, with 9 bases between them. There are 13 residues in the CDR3. CDR3 nucleotides: TGTGCCAGCAGCTTCGACAGAGGCACTGAAGCTTTCTTT. Translation: CASSFDRGTEAFF.

This clone was recorded only once. The rearrangement joins TRBV28 to TRBJ1-5, with D possibly being TRBD1 (6 bases). Germline V lookup: CDR1 MDHEN, CDR2 SYDVKM. V lost 6 bases, J lost 2 bases, and 14 bases lay in between. The CDR3 totals 15 residues. The CDR3 loop reads CASRKQGGGNQPQHF. Written as DNA, the CDR3 is TGTGCCAGCAGGAAACAGGGTGGAGGCAATCAGCCCCAGCATTTT.

This chain links TRBV2 with TRBJ2-1; D gene unclear. The CDR3 has 14 amino acids. The V end was cut by 6 bases, the J end by 8 bases, with 17 bases between. Germline V gives CDR1 SNHLY, CDR2 FYNNEI. CDR3 nucleotides: TGTGCCAGCAGAGAGACTCTAGGTCAGTATGAGCAGTTCTTC. Protein product: CASRETLGQYEQFF.

The genes are TRBV19 and TRBJ1-5, with a weak D call TRBD1 (5 bases). V shed 3 bases and J shed 5 bases, with 14 bases lying between them. Germline V gene lookup returns CDR1 LNHDA and CDR2 SQIVND (reference sequence). The CDR3 runs to 15 residues. CDR3 in DNA: TGTGCCAGTAGTATTTTCGGAGACAGATATCAGCCCCAGCATTTT. Translating it yields CASSIFGDRYQPQHF.

The V gene is TRBV5-8, the J gene TRBJ1-4; D is possibly TRBD1 (5 bases). This CDR3 spans 13 amino acids. The germline V gene has CDR1 SGHTS and CDR2 YDEGEE. V gave up 8 bases and J gave up 8 bases, with 16 bases separating them. CDR3 in DNA: TGTGCCAGTCCCACCCCGGGACTGGAAAAACTGTTTTTT. It translates to CASPTPGLEKLFF. Together with reference TRBV5-8 and TRBJ1-4, the CDR3 gives the full variable domain: EAGVTQSPTHLIKTRGQQATLRCSPISGHTSVYWYQQALGLGLQFLLWYDEGEERNRGNFPPRFSGRQFPNYSSELNVNALELEDSALYLCASPTPGLEKLFFGSGTQLSVL.